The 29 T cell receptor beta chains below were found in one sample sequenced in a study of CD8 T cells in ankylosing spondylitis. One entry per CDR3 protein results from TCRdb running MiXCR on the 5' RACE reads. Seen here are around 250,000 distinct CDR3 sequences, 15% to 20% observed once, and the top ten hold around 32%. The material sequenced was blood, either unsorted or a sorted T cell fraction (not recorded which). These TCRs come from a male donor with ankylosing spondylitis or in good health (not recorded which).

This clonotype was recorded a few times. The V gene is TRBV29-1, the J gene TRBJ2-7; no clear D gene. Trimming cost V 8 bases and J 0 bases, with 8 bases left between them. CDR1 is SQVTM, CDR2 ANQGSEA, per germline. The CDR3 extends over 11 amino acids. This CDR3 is CSTGSSYEQYF. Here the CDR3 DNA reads TGCAGCACGGGCAGCTCCTACGAGCAGTACTTC.

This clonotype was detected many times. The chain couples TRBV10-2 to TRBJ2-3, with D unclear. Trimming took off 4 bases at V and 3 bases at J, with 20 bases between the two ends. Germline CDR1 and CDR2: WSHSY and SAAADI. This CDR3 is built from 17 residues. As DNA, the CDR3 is TGCGCCAGCAGTGCCCCGGGCCGCGCGGAAGAGACAGATACGCAGTATTTT. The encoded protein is CASSAPGRAEETDTQYF.

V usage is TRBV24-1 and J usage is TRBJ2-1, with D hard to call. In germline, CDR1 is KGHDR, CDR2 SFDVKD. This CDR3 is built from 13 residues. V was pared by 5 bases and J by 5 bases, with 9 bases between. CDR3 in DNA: TGTGCCACCAGTGGTGGCTACAACAATGAGCAGTTCTTC. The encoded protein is CATSGGYNNEQFF.

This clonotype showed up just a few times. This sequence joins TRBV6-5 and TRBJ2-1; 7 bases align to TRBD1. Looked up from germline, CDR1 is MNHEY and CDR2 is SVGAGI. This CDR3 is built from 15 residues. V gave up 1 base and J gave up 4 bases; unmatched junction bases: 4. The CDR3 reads CASSYLGQNYNEQFF. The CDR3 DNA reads TGTGCCAGCAGTTACTTGGGACAGAATTACAATGAGCAGTTCTTC.

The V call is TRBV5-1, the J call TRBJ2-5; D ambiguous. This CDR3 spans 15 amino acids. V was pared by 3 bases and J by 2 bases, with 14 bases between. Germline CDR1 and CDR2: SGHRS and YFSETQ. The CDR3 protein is CASSWDGNQQETQYF. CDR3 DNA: TGCGCCAGCAGCTGGGATGGGAACCAGCAAGAGACCCAGTACTTC.

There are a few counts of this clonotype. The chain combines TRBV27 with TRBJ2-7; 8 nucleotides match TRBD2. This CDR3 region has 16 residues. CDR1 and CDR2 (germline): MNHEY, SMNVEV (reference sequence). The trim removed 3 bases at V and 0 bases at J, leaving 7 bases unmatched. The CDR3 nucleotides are TGTGCCAGCAGTTTGCTCCGGGAGGGTAGCTCCTACGAGCAGTACTTC. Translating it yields CASSLLREGSSYEQYF.

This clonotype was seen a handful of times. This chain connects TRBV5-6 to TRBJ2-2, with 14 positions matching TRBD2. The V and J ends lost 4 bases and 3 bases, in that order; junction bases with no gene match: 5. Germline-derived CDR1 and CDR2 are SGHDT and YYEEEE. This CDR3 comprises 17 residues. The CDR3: CASSPTGLAGDTGELFF. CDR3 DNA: TGTGCCAGCAGCCCGACGGGACTAGCGGGAGACACCGGGGAGCTGTTTTTT.

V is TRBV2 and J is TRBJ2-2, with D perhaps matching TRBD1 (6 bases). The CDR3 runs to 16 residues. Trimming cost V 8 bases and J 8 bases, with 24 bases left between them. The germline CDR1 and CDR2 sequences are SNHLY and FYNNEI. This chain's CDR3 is CASRFGSDRYLGELFF. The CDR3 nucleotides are TGTGCCAGCCGGTTTGGATCGGACAGATACCTGGGGGAGCTGTTTTTT.

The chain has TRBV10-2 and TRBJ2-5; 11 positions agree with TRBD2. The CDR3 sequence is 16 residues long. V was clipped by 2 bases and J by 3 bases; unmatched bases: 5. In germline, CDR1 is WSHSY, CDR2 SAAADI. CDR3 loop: CASSEPGLAEEETQYF. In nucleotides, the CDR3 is TGCGCCAGCAGTGAGCCGGGACTAGCGGAAGAAGAGACCCAGTACTTC.

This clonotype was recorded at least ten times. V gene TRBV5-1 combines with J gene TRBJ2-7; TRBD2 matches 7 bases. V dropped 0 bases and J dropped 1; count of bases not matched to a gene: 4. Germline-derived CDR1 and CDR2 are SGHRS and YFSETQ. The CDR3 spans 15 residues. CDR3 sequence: CASSLEGSGSYEQYF. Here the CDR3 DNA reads TGCGCCAGCAGCTTGGAAGGTAGCGGGTCCTACGAGCAGTACTTC.

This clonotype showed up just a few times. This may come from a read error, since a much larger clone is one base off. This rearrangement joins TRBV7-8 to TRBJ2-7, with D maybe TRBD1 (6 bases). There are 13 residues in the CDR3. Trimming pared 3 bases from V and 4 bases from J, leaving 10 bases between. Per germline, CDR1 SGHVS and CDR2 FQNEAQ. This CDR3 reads CASSFYTGYEQYF. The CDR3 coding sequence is TGTGCCAGCAGCTTTTATACAGGGTACGAGCAGTACTTC.

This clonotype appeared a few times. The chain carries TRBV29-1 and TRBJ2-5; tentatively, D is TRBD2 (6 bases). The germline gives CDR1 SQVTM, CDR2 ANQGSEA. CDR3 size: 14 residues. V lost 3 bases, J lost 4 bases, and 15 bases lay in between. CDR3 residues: CSVEGLASAETQYF. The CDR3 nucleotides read TGCAGCGTTGAGGGCCTAGCGAGTGCAGAGACCCAGTACTTC.

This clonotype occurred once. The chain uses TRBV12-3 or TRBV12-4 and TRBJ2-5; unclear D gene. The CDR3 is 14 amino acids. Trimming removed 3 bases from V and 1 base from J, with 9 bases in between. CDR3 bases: TGTGCCAGCAGTTTTGCGCAAGTCCAAGAGACCCAGTACTTC. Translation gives CASSFAQVQETQYF.

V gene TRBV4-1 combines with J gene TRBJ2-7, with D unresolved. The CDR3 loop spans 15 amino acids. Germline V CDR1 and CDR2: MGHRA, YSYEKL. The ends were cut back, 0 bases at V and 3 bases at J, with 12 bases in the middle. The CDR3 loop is CASSQDRLRNYEQYF. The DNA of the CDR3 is TGCGCCAGCAGCCAAGATAGATTAAGGAACTACGAGCAGTACTTC.

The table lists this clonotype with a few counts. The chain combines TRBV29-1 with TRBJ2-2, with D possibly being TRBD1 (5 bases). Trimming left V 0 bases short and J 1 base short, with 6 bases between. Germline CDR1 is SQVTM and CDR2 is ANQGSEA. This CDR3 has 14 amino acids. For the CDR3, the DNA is TGCAGCGTTGAAGATAGGGGGAACACCGGGGAGCTGTTTTTT. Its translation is CSVEDRGNTGELFF.

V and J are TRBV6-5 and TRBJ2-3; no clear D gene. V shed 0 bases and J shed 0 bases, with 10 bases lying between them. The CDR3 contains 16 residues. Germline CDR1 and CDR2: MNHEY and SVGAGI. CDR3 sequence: CASSYSTDISTDTQYF. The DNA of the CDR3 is TGTGCCAGCAGTTACTCGACCGACATTAGCACAGATACGCAGTATTTT.

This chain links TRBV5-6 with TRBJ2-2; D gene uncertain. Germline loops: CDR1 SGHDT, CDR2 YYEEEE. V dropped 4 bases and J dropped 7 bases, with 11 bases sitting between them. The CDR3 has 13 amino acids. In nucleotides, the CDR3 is TGTGCCAGCAGCCCCCAACCGAACGGGGAGCTGTTTTTT. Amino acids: CASSPQPNGELFF.

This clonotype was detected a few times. The CDR3 DNA reads as TGTGCCAGCAGTTCCGATCTAGAAATGGACAATGAGCAGTTCTTC. Amino acid sequence: CASSSDLEMDNEQFF. V and J are TRBV27 and TRBJ2-1; D remains ambiguous. Per the germline V gene, CDR1 is MNHEY and CDR2 is SMNVEV (reference sequence). CDR3 length equals 15 residues. Trimming left V 4 bases short and J 5 bases short, with 15 bases between.

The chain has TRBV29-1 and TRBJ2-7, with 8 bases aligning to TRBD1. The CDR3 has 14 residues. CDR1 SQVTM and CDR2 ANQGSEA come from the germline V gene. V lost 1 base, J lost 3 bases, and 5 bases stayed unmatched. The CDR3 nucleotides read TGCAGCGTTGAAGTGGGACAGGAAAACTACGAGCAGTACTTC. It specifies CSVEVGQENYEQYF.

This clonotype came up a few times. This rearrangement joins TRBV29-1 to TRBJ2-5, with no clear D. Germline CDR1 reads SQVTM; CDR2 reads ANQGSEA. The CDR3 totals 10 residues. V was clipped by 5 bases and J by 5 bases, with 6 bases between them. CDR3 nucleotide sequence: TGCAGCGTTCTGGGGGAGACCCAGTACTTC. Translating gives CSVLGETQYF.

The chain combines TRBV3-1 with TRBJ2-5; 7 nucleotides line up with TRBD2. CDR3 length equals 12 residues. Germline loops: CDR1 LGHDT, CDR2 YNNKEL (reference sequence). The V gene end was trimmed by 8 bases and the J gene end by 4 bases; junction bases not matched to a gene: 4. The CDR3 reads CASRWEGETQYF. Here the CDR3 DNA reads TGTGCCAGCCGATGGGAGGGAGAGACCCAGTACTTC.

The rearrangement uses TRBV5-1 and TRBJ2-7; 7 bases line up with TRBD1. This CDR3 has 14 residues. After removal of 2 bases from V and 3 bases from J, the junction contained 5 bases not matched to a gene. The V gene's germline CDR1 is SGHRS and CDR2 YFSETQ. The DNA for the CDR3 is TGCGCCAGCAGCTTTCGCAGGGGGTACTACGAGCAGTACTTC. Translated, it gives CASSFRRGYYEQYF.

This CDR3 is CASSHPGQGADEQFF. The CDR3 nucleotides are TGTGCCAGCAGTCACCCGGGACAGGGGGCGGATGAGCAGTTCTTC. This chain joins TRBV12-3 or TRBV12-4 and TRBJ2-1; 12 bases align to TRBD1. The V gene end was trimmed by 5 bases and the J gene end by 8 bases; junction bases not matched to a gene: 7. This CDR3 spans 15 amino acids.

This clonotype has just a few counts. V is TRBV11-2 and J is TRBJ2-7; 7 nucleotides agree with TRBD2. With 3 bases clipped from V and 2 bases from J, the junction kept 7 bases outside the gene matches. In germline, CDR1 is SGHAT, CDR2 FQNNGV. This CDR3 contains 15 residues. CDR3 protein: CASSLLSGPTYEQYF. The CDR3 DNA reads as TGTGCCAGCAGCTTGCTTAGCGGGCCTACCTACGAGCAGTACTTC. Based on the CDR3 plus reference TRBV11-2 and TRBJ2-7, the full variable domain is EAGVAQSPRYKIIEKRQSVAFWCNPISGHATLYWYQQILGQGPKLLIQFQNNGVVDDSQLPKDRFSAERLKGVDSTLKIQPAKLEDSAVYLCASSLLSGPTYEQYFGPGTRLTVT.

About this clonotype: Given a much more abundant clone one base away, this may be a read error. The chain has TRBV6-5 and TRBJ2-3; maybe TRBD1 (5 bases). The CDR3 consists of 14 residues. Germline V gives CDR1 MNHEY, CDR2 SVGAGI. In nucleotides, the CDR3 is TGTGCCGGCAGTTATTCAGGGTTGGCAGATACGCAGTATTTT. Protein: CAGSYSGLADTQYF.

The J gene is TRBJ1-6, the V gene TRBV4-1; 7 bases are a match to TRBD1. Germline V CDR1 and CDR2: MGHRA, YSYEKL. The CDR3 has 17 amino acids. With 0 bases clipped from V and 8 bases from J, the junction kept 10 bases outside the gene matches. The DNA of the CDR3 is TGCGCCAGCAGCCAAGATATGGAACCGGGACAGTATTCACCCCTCCACTTT. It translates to CASSQDMEPGQYSPLHF.

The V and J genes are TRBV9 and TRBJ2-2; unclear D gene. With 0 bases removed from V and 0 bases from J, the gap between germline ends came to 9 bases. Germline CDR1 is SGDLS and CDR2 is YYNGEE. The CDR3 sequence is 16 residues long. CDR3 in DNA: TGTGCCAGCAGCGTAGTCCCGGGCGCGAACACCGGGGAGCTGTTTTTT. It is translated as CASSVVPGANTGELFF.

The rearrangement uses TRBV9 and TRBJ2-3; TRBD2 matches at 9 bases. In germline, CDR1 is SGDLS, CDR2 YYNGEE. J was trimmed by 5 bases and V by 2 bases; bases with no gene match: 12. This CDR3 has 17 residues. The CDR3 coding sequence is TGTGCCAGCAGCGTTCCGACGGAGCGGGAGGACCTAGATACGCAGTATTTT. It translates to CASSVPTEREDLDTQYF.

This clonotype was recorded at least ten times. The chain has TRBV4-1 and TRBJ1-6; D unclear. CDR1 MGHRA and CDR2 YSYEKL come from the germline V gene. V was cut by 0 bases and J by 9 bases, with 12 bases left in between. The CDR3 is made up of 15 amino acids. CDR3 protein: CASSQDKALGSPLHF. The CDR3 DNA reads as TGCGCCAGCAGCCAAGATAAGGCCCTGGGTTCACCCCTCCACTTT.